This T cell receptor (beta chain) was found in a study of graft-versus-host responses after intestinal transplantation. Overall study: All of the recipients had induction that used anti-thymocyte globulin, then tacrolimus and steroids for about 3 years.

Germline V gene sequence: CDR1 SNHLY, CDR2 FYNNEI. J was trimmed by 0 bases and V by 5 bases; bases with no gene match: 3. There are 17 residues in the CDR3. Concerning this clone itself: Its antigen is still unknown.

Using immunoSEQ multiplex PCR, the repertoire was profiled, and TCRdb retains in-frame clones only, with some absent. The sample lists approximately 97,000 clones, 85% to 95% seen once, with around 0.07% in the top ten. Whole-study results and caveats: The marrow of recipients harbored GvH clones, and ileum or blood showed some of them first. Graft-donor T cell macrochimerism coincided with high graft-versus-host to host-versus-graft clonal ratios in allografts.

Sequences were derived from unstimulated CD8+ T cells sorted from spleen or lymph node cells, sampled before transplant. The chain couples TRBV2 to TRBJ2-2, with 13 bases aligning to TRBD2. The receptor comes from a human donor who was the organ donor for an intestinal transplant. In DNA, the CDR3 is TGTGCCAGCAGTAAGGGACTAGCGGGACCGAACACCGGGGAGCTGTTTTTT. It yields the protein CASSKGLAGPNTGELFF.